This T cell receptor beta chain emerged from a study of CD8 T cells in ankylosing spondylitis. Study outcomes and limitations: Several highly homologous variants made up a TCR beta motif, and this motif appeared characteristic of ankylosing spondylitis blood.

Using quantitative 5'-RACE with molecular barcodes, the authors made TCR beta libraries. MiXCR was run by TCRdb on the 5' RACE reads, yielding one entry per CDR3 protein. The sample shows 300,000 to 350,000 distinct CDR3 sequences, 11% of them seen only once. In the case of this clonotype: What it recognizes is unknown. Sequence at one end of the junction differs from germline and may be a read error.

This CDR3 region has 14 residues. The clonotype originates from a female donor with ankylosing spondylitis or in good health (not recorded which). The chain has TRBV12-3 or TRBV12-4 and TRBJ1-5; D gene uncertain. The sample comprised blood, either unsorted or a sorted T cell fraction (not recorded which). This chain's CDR3 is CASRGGAPNQPRNF. CDR3 in DNA: TGTGCCAGCAGAGGCGGCGCCCCGAATCAGCCCCGGAATTTT.